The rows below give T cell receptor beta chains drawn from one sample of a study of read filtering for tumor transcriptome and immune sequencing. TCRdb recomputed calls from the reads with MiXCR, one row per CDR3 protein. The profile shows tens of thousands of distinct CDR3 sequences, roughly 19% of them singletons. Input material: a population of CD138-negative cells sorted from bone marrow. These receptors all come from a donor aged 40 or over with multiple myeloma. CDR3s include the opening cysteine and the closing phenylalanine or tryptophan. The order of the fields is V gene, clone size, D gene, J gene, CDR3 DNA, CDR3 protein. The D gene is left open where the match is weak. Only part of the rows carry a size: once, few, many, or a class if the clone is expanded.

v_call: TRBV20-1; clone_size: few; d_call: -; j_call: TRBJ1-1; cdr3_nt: TGCAGTGCCATCCTCAGGGACGCTGAAGCTTTCTTT; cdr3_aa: CSAILRDAEAFF
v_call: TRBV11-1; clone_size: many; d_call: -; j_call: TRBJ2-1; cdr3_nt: TGTGCCAGCAGCTTAGCAATGAGCTCCTACAATGAGCAGTTCTTC; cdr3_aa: CASSLAMSSYNEQFF
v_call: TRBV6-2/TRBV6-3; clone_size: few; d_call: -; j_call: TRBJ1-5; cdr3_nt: TGTGCCAGCCGTTCGATCCAGTCTCAGCCCCAGCATTTT; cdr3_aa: CASRSIQSQPQHF
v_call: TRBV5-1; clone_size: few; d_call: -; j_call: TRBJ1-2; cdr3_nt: TGCGCCAGCAGCCAGGACCCGGATAACTATGGCTACACCTTC; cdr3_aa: CASSQDPDNYGYTF
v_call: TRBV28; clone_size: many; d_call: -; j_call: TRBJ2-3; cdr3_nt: TGTGCCAGCAGAAAACCAAAAGATACGCAGTATTTT; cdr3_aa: CASRKPKDTQYF
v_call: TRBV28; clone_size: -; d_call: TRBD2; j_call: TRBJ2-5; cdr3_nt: TGTGCCAGCAGTTCCCGACTAGCGGGGGAACCCGAGGCCCAGTACTTC; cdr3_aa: CASSSRLAGEPEAQYF
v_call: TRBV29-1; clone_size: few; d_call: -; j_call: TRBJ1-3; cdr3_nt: TGCAGCGTTGAAGATCATATCTCTGGAAACACCATATATTTT; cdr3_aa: CSVEDHISGNTIYF
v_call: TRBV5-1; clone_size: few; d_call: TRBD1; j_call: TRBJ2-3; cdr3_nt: TGCGCCAGCAGCTTTGGACAGGACACAGATACGCAGTATTTT; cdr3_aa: CASSFGQDTDTQYF
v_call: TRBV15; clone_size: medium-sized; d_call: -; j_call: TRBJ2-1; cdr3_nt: TGTGCCACCAGCAGAGCTCAAAGCGCCCACAATGAGCAGTTCTTC; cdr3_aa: CATSRAQSAHNEQFF
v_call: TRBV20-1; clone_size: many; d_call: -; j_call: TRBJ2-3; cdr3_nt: TGCAGTGCTAGCGGAAACACAGATACGCAGTATTTT; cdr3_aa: CSASGNTDTQYF
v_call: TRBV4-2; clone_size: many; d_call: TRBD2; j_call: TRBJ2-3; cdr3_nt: TGTGCCAGCAGCCTATCTAGCGGGGGGGCGACAGATACGCAGTATTTT; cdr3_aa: CASSLSSGGATDTQYF
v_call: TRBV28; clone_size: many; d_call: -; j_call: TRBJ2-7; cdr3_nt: TGTGCCAGCAGTGGGCCAAGTCTCCCCTACGAGCAGTACTTC; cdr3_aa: CASSGPSLPYEQYF
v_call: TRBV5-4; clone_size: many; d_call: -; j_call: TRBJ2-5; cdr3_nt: TGTGCCAGCAGCTTTGTAGCAGGGGCCGAGACCCAGTACTTC; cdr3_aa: CASSFVAGAETQYF
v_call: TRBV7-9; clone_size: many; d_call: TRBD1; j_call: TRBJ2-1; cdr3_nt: TGTGCCAGCAGCCCCGGGACAGGGGCTTTGTACAATGAGCAGTTCTTC; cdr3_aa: CASSPGTGALYNEQFF
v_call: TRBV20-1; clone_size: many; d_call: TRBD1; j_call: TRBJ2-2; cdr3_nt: TGCAGTGCTCCACACAGGGGGAACACCGGGGAGCTGTTTTTT; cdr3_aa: CSAPHRGNTGELFF
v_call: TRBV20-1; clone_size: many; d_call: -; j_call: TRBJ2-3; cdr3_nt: TGCAGTGCTCCCCCTCCTCAGGGGGATACGCAGTATTTT; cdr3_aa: CSAPPPQGDTQYF
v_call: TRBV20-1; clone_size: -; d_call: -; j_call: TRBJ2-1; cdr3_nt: TGCAGTGCTAGTGTGGGGCAACTTATTGAGCAGTTCTTC; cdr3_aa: CSASVGQLIEQFF
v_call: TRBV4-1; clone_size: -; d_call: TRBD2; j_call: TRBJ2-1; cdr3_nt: TGCGCCAGCAGCCAGGTACTAGCGGGGGTGCTCAATGAGCAGTTCTTC; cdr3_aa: CASSQVLAGVLNEQFF
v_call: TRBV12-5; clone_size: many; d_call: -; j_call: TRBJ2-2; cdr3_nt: TGTGCTAGTGGTTTGGTAACTTTCCAGATACACACCGGGGAGCTGTTTTTT; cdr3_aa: CASGLVTFQIHTGELFF
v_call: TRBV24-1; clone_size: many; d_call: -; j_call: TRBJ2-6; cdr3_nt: TGTGCCACCTCCATAGGGGGAACTGGGGCCAACGTCCTGACTTTC; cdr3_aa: CATSIGGTGANVLTF
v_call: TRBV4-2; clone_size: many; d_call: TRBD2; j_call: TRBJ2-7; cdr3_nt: TGTGCCAGCAGCCAGGGAGGACTAGCGGACTACGAGCAGTACTTC; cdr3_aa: CASSQGGLADYEQYF
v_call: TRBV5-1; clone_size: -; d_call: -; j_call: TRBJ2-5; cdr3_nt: TGCGCCAGCAGCTTGGTTGGATCACAAGAGGCCCAGCACTTC; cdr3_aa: CASSLVGSQEAQHF
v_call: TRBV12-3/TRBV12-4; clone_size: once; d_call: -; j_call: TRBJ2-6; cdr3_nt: TGTGCCAGCAGTTTTTTCCTGACCTCTGGGGCCAACGTCCTGACTTTC; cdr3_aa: CASSFFLTSGANVLTF
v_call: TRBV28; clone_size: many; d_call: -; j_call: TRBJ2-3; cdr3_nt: TGTGCCAGCAGTCAGTTTCGGGGCACAGATACGCAGTATTTT; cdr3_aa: CASSQFRGTDTQYF
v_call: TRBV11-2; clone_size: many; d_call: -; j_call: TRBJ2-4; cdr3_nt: TGTGCCAGCAGCACGTTGTCCAAAAACATTCAGTACTTC; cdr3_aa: CASSTLSKNIQYF